This T cell receptor (beta chain) derives from a study of T cell responses to AZD1222 COVID-19 vaccine (dated by TCRdb to the early 2020s). Notes on the research overall: A total of 230 to 250 trial participants underwent TCR sequencing, of whom some 210 received two doses of AZD1222 and some 26 received two doses of the MenACWY control vaccine. Trial participants were enrolled by age into subgroups of 18-55, 56-69 and 70-plus years, and around 150, 29 and 61 TCR-sequenced participants, respectively, were included in these subgroups. Broad study findings and their caveats: No day 14 peak-response samples were available, so repertoires were characterized only after the peak T cell response. The 56-69-year group was small, and its depth increase did not reach significance, likely because of low power. Epitopes outside the regions mutated in the B.1.351 and B.1.1.7 variants were reportedly recognized by nearly half of the unique spike-specific TCRs. After two AZD1222 doses, both the breadth and the depth of spike-specific TCRs were significantly higher than at day 0 and than in MenACWY recipients. Participants were mostly white British and included more females than males, and it was suggested by the authors that clonal diversity may have been underestimated. Conclusions about previously exposed vaccinees were limited because only six or seven AZD1222 recipients were SARS-CoV-2 seropositive at baseline. Vaccine-associated CD4 TCRs spanned the whole spike protein, with dominant responses in regions 160-218 and 743-854.

The label giving this sample's time point can be read as: about 28 days (+/-7) after the second vaccine dose. AZD1222 recipients with second doses at about 4 weeks or about 12 weeks were pooled, because spike-specific TCR depth and breadth did not differ between schedules. Samples from vaccinated people were obtained from the UK trials COV001 and COV002, which included a single-blind randomized controlled phase 2/3 trial of AZD1222 (ChAdOx1 nCoV-19) in healthy adults. For TCRbeta chain sequencing, PBMC samples from trial participants were taken at day 0 and at day 28 after the second dose. CDR1 and CDR2, per the germline V gene (reference sequence), are LGHDT and YNNKEL. V loses 3 bases of germline sequence and J loses 5 bases, and the interval between the two ends is 10 bases. From the cysteine up to the phenylalanine, the CDR3 has a length of 13 residues. Only the CDR3 DNA stays, 39 bases, in frame from base 1.

The CDR3 regions of human TCRbeta chains were analyzed by immunosequencing. Per the source publication's procedure: TCRs in the repertoires were matched against a reference library of SARS-CoV-2-specific TCRs that had been generated with the MIRA antigen-specificity platform. Breadth was defined as the fraction of unique TCRs that were SARS-CoV-2-associated. Depth was defined as the fraction of total T cells that were SARS-CoV-2-associated. Using the MIRA data, each spike-specific TCR was assigned both to the spike region to which the TCR was reactive and to a CD4 or CD8 class. Log10-transformed breadth and depth values were compared by one-way ANOVA with Sidak's multiple comparisons tests. Here the immuneACCESS table is served through TCRdb, limited to in-frame sequences with V and J called. Missing clones are a known gap in these copies; in checked studies unresolved V genes cover under half, and the rest lacks a known reason. The V and J calls and clone size come from that table; D and trimming were worked out from the DNA. Recorded for this sample are 110,000 to 150,000 clones; 92% of them occurred a single time. The top ten hold less than 3.5% of the sample.

In regard to this clone: Its recognized antigen is unknown. Base qualities are missing; no much larger clone stands one base away.

Sequences were derived from peripheral blood, sampled 28 days after the second AZD1222 dose. The chain couples TRBV3-1 (or the pseudogene TRBV3-2) to TRBJ2-5; no D gene call is confident. This receptor was taken from an adult who received the AZD1222 COVID-19 vaccine. In nucleotide form, the sequence is TGTGCCAGCAGCCAGGTTCTATGGGAGACCCAGTACTTC. The resulting protein is CASSQVLWETQYF.